This T cell receptor (beta chain) originates from a study of post-analysis software for immune sequencing data. Study-wide results and limits: Higher frequency in patients than in controls was seen for roughly five TRBV segments, with TRBV5-6, TRBV5-1 and TRBV20-1 among them. Significantly decreased normalized Chao1 diversity was recorded for multiple sclerosis patients relative to controls.

The authors incorporated unique molecular identifiers into the TCR beta cDNA libraries. TCRdb itself ran the PCR reads through MiXCR, one entry per CDR3 protein. Of approximately 730,000 distinct CDR3 sequences listed, under 60% are singletons. Remarks on this clonotype: Antigen unknown.

Germline V gene lookup returns CDR1 SQVTM and CDR2 ANQGSEA. This CDR3 has 15 residues. Trimming removed 1 base at V and 5 bases at J, with 17 bases between. V and J are TRBV29-1 and TRBJ2-5, with D unclear. Sequenced: blood. The sequence came from a girl aged 10-17 years with multiple sclerosis. The CDR3 coding sequence is TGCAGCGTTGAAGGGATGAGGTCCAGTAGGGAGACCCAGTACTTC. Translated, it gives CSVEGMRSSRETQYF.